A single sample gave rise to the 25 T cell receptor beta chains below, sequenced in a study of shared clonotypes between healthy human individuals. Repertoires were generated with immunoSEQ multiplex PCR, while TCRdb's copy carries only in-frame clones and drops some. This table has about 690,000 clones, 90% appearing once. Sequencing was done on a sample of memory CD8+ T cells from PBMCs. Subset given: CD45RO+ cells pooled with CCR7-negative TemRA cells. Receptors were obtained from a young man in good health. Some clones in this sample may be carry-over from other donors' samples.

The sample holds one count of this clone. The chain joins TRBV7-2 to TRBJ2-7; the D is unclear. V was cut by 4 bases and J by 2 bases, with 6 bases left in between. CDR1 is SGHTA and CDR2 is FQGNSA in the germline V gene. The CDR3 extends over 12 amino acids. The CDR3 reads CASSSNPYEQYF. CDR3 DNA: TGTGCCAGCAGCTCGAACCCCTACGAGCAGTACTTC. The full variable domain, its missing parts supplied by reference TRBV7-2 and TRBJ2-7, is GAGVSQSPSNKVTEKGKDVELRCDPISGHTALYWYRQSLGQGLEFLIYFQGNSAPDKSGLPSDRFSAERTGGSVSTLTIQRTQQEDSAVYLCASSSNPYEQYFGPGTRLTVT.

Concerning this clone: The same CDR3 also results from other DNA sequences found in this sample. This rearrangement joins TRBV6-6 to TRBJ2-7; D perhaps matches TRBD2 (7 bases). The V end was cut by 2 bases, the J end by 4 bases, with 12 bases between. This CDR3 contains 14 residues. The germline V gene has CDR1 MNHNY and CDR2 SVGAGI (reference sequence). The CDR3 protein is CASSYVRGGYEQYF. DNA for the CDR3: TGTGCCAGCAGTTACGTCAGGGGAGGGTACGAGCAGTACTTC.

The chain employs TRBV19 and TRBJ2-3; no clear D gene. The CDR3 totals 14 residues. Looked up from germline, CDR1 is LNHDA and CDR2 is SQIVND (reference sequence). V lost 3 bases, J lost 3 bases, and 10 bases lay in between. CDR3 amino acids: CASSIRSPTDTQYF. DNA for the CDR3: TGTGCCAGTAGTATTCGGTCCCCTACAGATACGCAGTATTTT.

The chain recombines TRBV5-8 with TRBJ1-4; TRBD1 agrees at 8 bases. V lost 4 bases, J lost 2 bases, and 4 bases stayed unmatched. This CDR3 has 15 residues. Germline V gene data show CDR1 as SGHTS and CDR2 as YDEGEE. The CDR3 protein is CASSLGTGTNEKLFF. The CDR3 DNA is TGTGCCAGCAGCCTAGGGACAGGTACTAATGAAAAACTGTTTTTT. Together with reference TRBV5-8 and TRBJ1-4, the CDR3 gives the full variable domain: EAGVTQSPTHLIKTRGQQATLRCSPISGHTSVYWYQQALGLGLQFLLWYDEGEERNRGNFPPRFSGRQFPNYSSELNVNALELEDSALYLCASSLGTGTNEKLFFGSGTQLSVL.

The chain joins TRBV15 to TRBJ1-1; TRBD1 agrees at 7 bases. This CDR3 region has 16 residues. Germline V lookup: CDR1 LNHNV, CDR2 YYDKDF (reference sequence). V lost 5 bases to trimming and J lost 5 bases; unmatched junction nucleotides: 14. The CDR3 nucleotides are TGTGCCACCAGCGGGACAGCCACGAATTCGTGGACTGAAGCTTTCTTT. Translating gives CATSGTATNSWTEAFF. The whole variable domain, filled in from reference TRBV15 and TRBJ1-1, reads DAMVIQNPRYQVTQFGKPVTLSCSQTLNHNVMYWYQQKSSQAPKLLFHYYDKDFNNEADTPDNFQSRRPNTSFCFLDIRSPGLGDTAMYLCATSGTATNSWTEAFFGQGTRLTVV.

This chain uses TRBV6-5 with TRBJ2-1; D remains unclear. V lost 4 bases and J lost 9, with 7 bases in between. Germline V gene sequence: CDR1 MNHEY, CDR2 SVGAGI. The CDR3 spans 11 residues. The CDR3 region has the DNA TGTGCCAGCAGTTCTTTGAGTGAGCAGTTCTTC. Its translation: CASSSLSEQFF.

This clone was found once. The chain couples TRBV2 to TRBJ2-7; weak D call: TRBD2 (5 bases). The CDR3 length is 13 residues. Germline CDR1 reads SNHLY; CDR2 reads FYNNEI. The V end was cut by 10 bases, the J end by 3 bases, with 16 bases between. The CDR3 coding sequence is TGTGCCACCACCCCAGACGAGGGCTACGAGCAGTACTTC. This translates into CATTPDEGYEQYF.

CDR3 sequence reads: CASSGNRDPTQRGELFF. CDR3 nucleotide sequence: TGTGCCAGCAGCGGCAACCGGGACCCGACGCAACGCGGGGAGCTGTTTTTT. The gene calls are TRBV9 and TRBJ2-2; D tentatively fits TRBD1 or TRBD2 (5 bases each). The CDR3 covers 17 residues. CDR1 and CDR2 from the germline V gene are SGDLS and YYNGEE. Deletions cut 3 bases from V and 7 bases from J, with 22 bases between.

This clone was observed a few times. J is TRBJ2-2 and V is TRBV7-9; a possible D gene is TRBD2 (5 bases). The ends were cut back, 4 bases at V and 0 bases at J, with 9 bases in the middle. This CDR3 comprises 15 residues. The V gene's germline CDR1 is SEHNR and CDR2 FQNEAQ (reference sequence). DNA for the CDR3: TGTGCCAGCAGCTCTAGCCTATCGAACACCGGGGAGCTGTTTTTT. Translation gives CASSSSLSNTGELFF.

The genes are TRBV7-8 and TRBJ2-1, with D hard to call. The CDR3 contains 13 residues. Trimming cost V 1 base and J 6 bases, with 7 bases left between them. Germline-derived CDR1 and CDR2 are SGHVS and FQNEAQ. CDR3 residues: CASSLGGTNEQFF. The DNA for the CDR3 is TGTGCCAGCAGCTTAGGCGGAACCAATGAGCAGTTCTTC.

This clone occurred a few times. The chain has TRBV29-1 and TRBJ1-1; a weak D match, TRBD1 (6 bases). The CDR3 has 13 residues. CDR1 is SQVTM and CDR2 is ANQGSEA in the germline V gene. Deletions cut 0 bases from V and 4 bases from J, with 9 bases between. CDR3 region: CSVEEGGVTEAFF. Written as DNA, the CDR3 is TGCAGCGTTGAAGAAGGGGGTGTCACTGAAGCTTTCTTT.

The V gene is TRBV7-6, the J gene TRBJ2-7, with D unresolved. Trimming stripped 1 base from V and 2 bases from J, with 6 bases between. Germline V lookup: CDR1 SGHVS, CDR2 FNYEAQ. The CDR3 is 13 residues long. The CDR3 spells CASSLDRAYEQYF. The CDR3 DNA reads as TGTGCCAGCAGCTTAGACAGAGCCTACGAGCAGTACTTC.

A note on this clone: Different DNA sequences within this sample yield the same CDR3. This sequence joins TRBV27 and TRBJ1-5; D uncertain. This CDR3 has 12 amino acids. Germline CDR1 is MNHEY and CDR2 is SMNVEV (reference sequence). Trimming pared 3 bases from V and 1 base from J, leaving 1 base between. The CDR3 bases are TGTGCCAGCAGTTTCAGCAATCAGCCCCAGCATTTT. Its protein is CASSFSNQPQHF.

This chain links TRBV27 with TRBJ1-5, with a tentative D call TRBD1 (5 bases). Between the trimmed V and J ends, which lost 4 bases and 2 bases, there was a span of 9 bases. The CDR3 contains 14 residues. Germline CDR1 is MNHEY and CDR2 is SMNVEV (reference sequence). The CDR3 spells CASSSGYRNQPQHF. The CDR3 DNA is TGTGCCAGCAGTTCAGGGTACCGCAATCAGCCCCAGCATTTT.

The chain carries TRBV10-2 and TRBJ2-7; D may match TRBD1 or TRBD2 (5 bases each). CDR3 length equals 12 residues. V lost 6 bases and J lost 1, with 7 bases in between. Germline V gene sequence: CDR1 WSHSY, CDR2 SAAADI. The CDR3 nucleotides read TGCGCCAGCAGAGAGGGGTCCTACGAGCAGTACTTC. Amino acids: CASREGSYEQYF.

This clone was counted once. The chain uses TRBV9 and TRBJ1-1; 7 positions match TRBD1. V was pared by 0 bases and J by 1 base, with 3 bases of the junction left unmatched. Germline CDR1 and CDR2: SGDLS and YYNGEE. The CDR3 has 15 amino acids. Here the CDR3 DNA reads TGTGCCAGCAGCGTAGGAGACAGGGCGAACACTGAAGCTTTCTTT. It encodes CASSVGDRANTEAFF.

V and J are TRBV6-6 and TRBJ2-7; TRBD2 matches at 10 bases. The J segment lost 3 bases and the V segment lost 1 base, leaving 3 bases of the junction unmatched. The CDR3 is 15 residues long. Germline assignment: CDR1 MNHNY and CDR2 SVGAGI (reference sequence). As DNA, the CDR3 is TGTGCCAGCAGTTACTGGGCTAGCGGGAGCTACGAGCAGTACTTC. It is translated as CASSYWASGSYEQYF.

Concerning this clone itself: This CDR3 is also generated by other DNA sequences in the sample. The rearrangement joins TRBV19 to TRBJ2-7; a weak D match, TRBD1 (6 bases). V lost 5 bases, J lost 0 bases, and 8 bases lay in between. This CDR3 comprises 13 residues. The germline V gene encodes CDR1 LNHDA and CDR2 SQIVND (reference sequence). CDR3 protein: CASSLDSSYEQYF. CDR3 in DNA: TGTGCCAGTAGTTTGGACAGCTCCTACGAGCAGTACTTC.

The chain recombines TRBV27 with TRBJ2-2; possible D gene TRBD1, 5 bases. CDR3 length equals 14 residues. Trimming left V 6 bases short and J 1 base short, with 9 bases between. CDR1 and CDR2 (germline): MNHEY, SMNVEV (reference sequence). The DNA for the CDR3 is TGTGCCAGCAGGAGACAGAGGAACACCGGGGAGCTGTTTTTT. Translating it yields CASRRQRNTGELFF.

Many counts were recorded for this clone. This chain uses TRBV19 with TRBJ2-1; tentative D call: TRBD2 (6 bases). V lost 5 bases, J lost 9 bases, and 14 bases lay in between. The CDR3 contains 13 residues. CDR1 and CDR2 from the germline V gene are LNHDA and SQIVND (reference sequence). CDR3 amino acids: CASSAGTFSEQFF. The CDR3 DNA reads TGTGCCAGTAGTGCCGGGACTTTTAGTGAGCAGTTCTTC.

This chain joins TRBV25-1 and TRBJ2-3; D might be TRBD2 (5 bases). The CDR3 loop spans 17 amino acids. Germline V gene data show CDR1 as MGHDK and CDR2 as SYGVNS. The V gene lost 2 bases and the J gene lost 0 bases, with 15 bases spanning the gap. CDR3 loop: CASSERRYTFSTDTQYF. The CDR3 nucleotides read TGTGCCAGCAGTGAAAGGAGGTATACCTTTAGCACAGATACGCAGTATTTT.

The chain recombines TRBV15 with TRBJ2-7; D is unresolved. The CDR3 runs 15 residues. CDR1 is LNHNV, CDR2 YYDKDF, per germline (reference sequence). V was trimmed by 8 bases and J by 0 bases, leaving 17 bases between them. The CDR3: CATGPPRSSSYEQYF. The CDR3 DNA follows: TGTGCCACCGGCCCCCCCAGGTCGAGCTCCTACGAGCAGTACTTC.

The gene calls are TRBV9 and TRBJ2-3, with D unclear. V lost 4 bases and J lost 6, with 18 bases in between. CDR1 is SGDLS, CDR2 YYNGEE, per germline. The CDR3 totals 15 residues. Here the CDR3 reads CASSPRQSPTDTQYF. CDR3 sequence (DNA): TGTGCCAGCAGCCCAAGACAATCCCCCACGGATACGCAGTATTTT. Together with reference TRBV9 and TRBJ2-3, the CDR3 gives the full variable domain: DSGVTQTPKHLITATGQRVTLRCSPRSGDLSVYWYQQSLDQGLQFLIQYYNGEERAKGNILERFSAQQFPDLHSELNLSSLELGDSALYFCASSPRQSPTDTQYFGPGTRLTVL.

The chain carries TRBV4-1 and TRBJ2-7; D possibly corresponds to TRBD1 (5 bases). Trimming shortened V by 1 base and J by 5 bases, and 12 bases separated the two germline ends. Germline V gene lookup returns CDR1 MGHRA and CDR2 YSYEKL. The CDR3 spans 14 residues. CDR3 sequence (DNA): TGCGCCAGCAGCCAAGTCAGGGTAAGCCACGAGCAGTACTTC. As protein: CASSQVRVSHEQYF.

This clone has just a few counts. The chain couples TRBV6-5 to TRBJ1-2, with D possibly matching TRBD1 (6 bases). The CDR3 is 11 residues long. The V end lost 6 bases, the J end lost 8 bases, and 10 bases lay between the germline ends. Germline CDR1 is MNHEY and CDR2 is SVGAGI. The chain's CDR3 is CASRGARGYTF. For the CDR3, the DNA is TGTGCCAGCAGGGGGGCTAGAGGCTACACCTTC.